These 5 T cell receptor beta chains share one sample of origin, sequenced in a study of early T cells in non-severe SARS-CoV-2 infection. TCRdb fed the 5' RACE reads into MiXCR, producing one record per CDR3 protein. The sample yields tens of thousands of distinct CDR3 sequences, approximately 12% seen once. Sample: whole blood. These TCRs come from an adult who was a healthcare worker with PCR-confirmed SARS-CoV-2 infection or an uninfected control (not recorded which).

V usage is TRBV6-2 or TRBV6-3 and J usage is TRBJ2-3; D might be TRBD2 (6 bases). CDR1 and CDR2 from the germline V gene are MNHEY and SVGEGT. Trimming cost V 6 bases and J 3 bases, with 10 bases left between them. This CDR3 has 13 amino acids. The DNA of the CDR3 is TGTGCCAGCAGACCTCTAGCGACAGATACGCAGTATTTT. Protein product: CASRPLATDTQYF.

This clonotype was detected only a few times. The chain carries TRBV5-5 and TRBJ2-7, with 8 positions matching TRBD1. Looked up from germline, CDR1 is SGHKS and CDR2 is YYEKEE (reference sequence). The length of the CDR3 is 14 residues. With 0 bases clipped from V and 3 bases from J, the junction kept 2 bases outside the gene matches. DNA for the CDR3: TGTGCCAGCAGCTTGGTGGACAGGGTCTACGAGCAGTACTTC. Translated, it gives CASSLVDRVYEQYF.

This clonotype was counted once. This sequence joins TRBV7-2 and TRBJ1-4; D is unresolved. CDR1 SGHTA and CDR2 FQGNSA come from the germline V gene. This CDR3 is built from 13 residues. Trimming removed 2 bases at V and 4 bases at J, with 5 bases between. CDR3 residues: CASSLSINEKLFF. In DNA, the CDR3 is TGTGCCAGCAGCTTATCGATTAATGAAAAACTGTTTTTT.

J is TRBJ1-1 and V is TRBV3-1; no firm D call. Germline V CDR1 and CDR2: LGHDT, YNNKEL (reference sequence). The CDR3 runs 11 residues. The V end lost 2 bases, the J end lost 9 bases, and 7 bases lay between the germline ends. The CDR3 region has the DNA TGTGCCAGCAGCCAAACAGAAAAAGCTTTCTTT. Protein: CASSQTEKAFF.

This clonotype appeared a few times. The chain combines TRBV29-1 with TRBJ2-5; 12 bases are shared with TRBD2. CDR3 length equals 15 residues. Trimming at V came to 4 bases and at J to 2 bases, leaving 5 bases not matched to a gene. Germline CDR1 and CDR2: SQVTM and ANQGSEA. CDR3 DNA: TGCAGCGTTGGACTAGCGGGAGTGGGACAAGAGACCCAGTACTTC. This translates into CSVGLAGVGQETQYF.